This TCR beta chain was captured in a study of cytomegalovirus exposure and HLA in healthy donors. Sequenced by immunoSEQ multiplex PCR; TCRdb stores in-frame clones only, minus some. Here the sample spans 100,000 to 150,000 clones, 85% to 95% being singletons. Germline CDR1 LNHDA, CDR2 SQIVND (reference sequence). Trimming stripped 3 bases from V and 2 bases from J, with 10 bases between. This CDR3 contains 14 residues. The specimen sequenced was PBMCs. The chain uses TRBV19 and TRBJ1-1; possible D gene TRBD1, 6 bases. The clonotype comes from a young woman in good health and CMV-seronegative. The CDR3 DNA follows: TGTGCCAGTAGTATTCGAGGGGGAAACACTGAAGCTTTCTTT. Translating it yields CASSIRGGNTEAFF.